A single sample is the source of the 11 T cell receptor beta chains below, sequenced in a study of cytomegalovirus exposure and HLA in healthy donors. Use of 60 Vbeta and 13 Jbeta primers characterized the PCR. Profiling relied on immunoSEQ multiplex PCR, and the TCRdb table lists in-frame clones only, not all of them. This table holds 150,000 to 200,000 clones, roughly three quarters found once. Sample: PBMCs. All receptors come from a woman in her forties or fifties in good health and CMV-seronegative.

The V gene is TRBV28, the J gene TRBJ2-6, with no clear D. V was shortened by 6 bases and J by 4 bases, with 16 bases between the two germline ends. Germline values: CDR1 MDHEN, CDR2 SYDVKM. The CDR3 is 16 residues long. CDR3 in amino acids: CASRRPMERGANVLTF. CDR3 sequence (DNA): TGTGCCAGCAGGCGGCCCATGGAGAGAGGGGCCAACGTCCTGACTTTC.

The gene calls are TRBV30 and TRBJ1-2, with a weak D call TRBD1 (6 bases). V gave up 3 bases and J gave up 8 bases, with 25 bases separating them. In germline, CDR1 is GTSNPN, CDR2 SVGIG (reference sequence). The CDR3 covers 16 residues. The CDR3 spells CAWSRVDSSSGDGYTF. For the CDR3, the DNA is TGTGCCTGGAGCCGGGTCGATAGTTCATCAGGGGACGGCTACACCTTC. Complete variable domain (other parts from reference TRBV30 and TRBJ1-2): SQTIHQWPATLVQPVGSPLSLECTVEGTSNPNLYWYRQAAGRGLQLLFYSVGIGQISSEVPQNLSASRPQDRQFILSSKKLLLSDSGFYLCAWSRVDSSSGDGYTFGSGTRLTVV.

The chain is built from TRBV9 and TRBJ1-2; TRBD1 matches at 7 bases. Germline loops: CDR1 SGDLS, CDR2 YYNGEE. The CDR3 contains 14 residues. After removal of 4 bases from V and 4 bases from J, the junction contained 7 bases not matched to a gene. CDR3 amino acids: CASSRDRAIYGYTF. CDR3 sequence (DNA): TGTGCCAGCAGCCGTGACAGGGCTATCTATGGCTACACCTTC.

The V call is TRBV27, the J call TRBJ1-5, with TRBD1 as a possible D gene (6 bases). The germline CDR1 and CDR2 sequences are MNHEY and SMNVEV (reference sequence). The CDR3 is 15 residues long. V was cut by 5 bases and J by 2 bases, with 13 bases left in between. CDR3: CASSAGQFGNQPQHF. CDR3 DNA: TGTGCCAGCAGTGCCGGACAGTTCGGCAATCAGCCCCAGCATTTT.

The chain recombines TRBV18 with TRBJ2-5; perhaps TRBD1 as D (6 bases). Germline CDR1 is KGHSH and CDR2 is LQKENI. There are 15 residues in the CDR3. Between the trimmed V and J ends, which lost 3 bases and 4 bases, there was a span of 15 bases. CDR3 in amino acids: CASSPDRTPPETQYF. The CDR3 bases are TGTGCCAGCTCACCCGACAGGACACCCCCAGAGACCCAGTACTTC.

V is TRBV7-6 and J is TRBJ2-7, with D unclear. The CDR3 sequence is 14 residues long. The germline V gene has CDR1 SGHVS and CDR2 FNYEAQ. Trimming took 5 bases from V and 0 from J, leaving 11 bases between them. The CDR3 is CASSQVWSSYEQYF. The CDR3 region has the DNA TGTGCCAGCAGCCAAGTGTGGAGCTCCTACGAGCAGTACTTC.

This clone was seen only a few times. This chain uses TRBV9 with TRBJ1-6, with 7 nucleotides matching TRBD1. Germline CDR1 and CDR2: SGDLS and YYNGEE. CDR3 length: 16 residues. J was trimmed by 7 bases and V by 3 bases; bases with no gene match: 10. The CDR3 is CASSAADRAGNSPLHF. The DNA for the CDR3 is TGTGCCAGCAGCGCAGCCGACAGGGCGGGGAATTCACCCCTCCACTTT.

This chain connects TRBV19 to TRBJ1-6, with 9 bases aligning to TRBD1. Trimming took 10 bases from V and 8 from J; bases not matched to a gene: 6. This CDR3 spans 13 amino acids. The germline V gene has CDR1 LNHDA and CDR2 SQIVND (reference sequence). The DNA for the CDR3 is TGTGCCACCAAAGACAGGGGGGATTCACCCCTCCACTTT. Its protein product is CATKDRGDSPLHF.

The V and J genes are TRBV7-9 and TRBJ2-7, with a tentative D call TRBD2 (5 bases). The CDR3 consists of 13 residues. CDR1 is SEHNR and CDR2 is FQNEAQ in the germline V gene (reference sequence). With 4 bases removed from V and 1 base from J, the gap between germline ends came to 8 bases. This CDR3 reads CASSYSDSYEQYF. The CDR3 DNA is TGTGCCAGCAGCTATAGCGATTCCTACGAGCAGTACTTC.

The gene calls are TRBV6-1 and TRBJ1-1, with D unclear. Germline values: CDR1 MNHNS, CDR2 SASEGT. The V gene lost 6 bases and the J gene lost 1 base, with 12 bases spanning the gap. This CDR3 region has 14 residues. The CDR3 nucleotides read TGTGCCAGCAGCCCACTTCCCTCGAACACTGAAGCTTTCTTT. Its translation is CASSPLPSNTEAFF.

This clone showed up just once. V is TRBV19 and J is TRBJ1-1, with 9 bases identical to TRBD1. CDR1 and CDR2 from the germline V gene are LNHDA and SQIVND (reference sequence). CDR3 length: 13 residues. J was trimmed by 3 bases and V by 9 bases; bases with no gene match: 5. The CDR3 loop reads CASSDRGYTEAFF. In nucleotides, the CDR3 is TGTGCCAGCTCGGACAGGGGCTACACTGAAGCTTTCTTT.